Sequencing of this TCR beta chain was carried out in a study of CD8 T cells in ankylosing spondylitis. Study results and caveats: Within ankylosing spondylitis blood, a TCR beta motif made up of seven to nine highly homologous variants appeared to be characteristic.

CDR1 is SGDLS and CDR2 is YYNGEE in the germline V gene. The length of the CDR3 is 15 residues. V lost 0 bases to trimming and J lost 7 bases; unmatched junction nucleotides: 4. This clonotype has more than one count but fewer than ten. Its target is unknown. Quantitative 5'-RACE with molecular barcodes produced the TCR beta libraries. MiXCR, applied by TCRdb to the 5' RACE reads, yields one record per CDR3 protein. The data show about 700,000 distinct CDR3 sequences, roughly 19% seen once. V and J are TRBV9 and TRBJ2-1, with TRBD1 identical over 10 bases. The sequenced sample consisted of blood, either unsorted or a sorted T cell fraction (not recorded which). The receptor comes from a male donor with ankylosing spondylitis. CDR3 DNA: TGTGCCAGCAGCGTAGCCGGGACAGGGGTGAATGAGCAGTTCTTC. This translates into CASSVAGTGVNEQFF.